The 14 T cell receptor beta chains presented below share a single source sample, sequenced in a study of neurological immune-mediated disorders. Using its own MiXCR run on the 5' RACE reads, TCRdb lists one record per CDR3 protein. The repertoire includes fewer than 55,000 distinct CDR3 sequences, roughly 10% of them detected once, and about 1.6% sits in the top ten. The time point: longitudinal time-point 1 (baseline). The specimen was PBMCs. The receptors stem from a woman aged 40-49 years in good health.

This clonotype was seen a handful of times. The gene calls are TRBV12-3 or TRBV12-4 and TRBJ2-6; maybe TRBD1 (7 bases). Trimming stripped 6 bases from V and 4 bases from J, with 13 bases between. The length of the CDR3 is 15 residues. CDR3: CASSSGGTGANVLTF. CDR3 in DNA: TGTGCCAGCAGCTCAGGGGGGACCGGGGCCAACGTCCTGACTTTC.

This clonotype was seen at least ten times. The genes are TRBV12-3 or TRBV12-4 and TRBJ1-5, with D possibly being TRBD1 (5 bases). V lost 5 bases and J 2 bases, leaving 10 bases between the germline ends. The CDR3 covers 14 residues. DNA for the CDR3: TGTGCCAGCAGTACGGACATTGGCAATCAGCCCCAGCATTTT. It specifies CASSTDIGNQPQHF.

Worth noting for this clonotype: This sequence may be a read error, since a much larger clone differs from it by one base. The chain uses TRBV9 and TRBJ2-5, with D perhaps TRBD1 or TRBD2 (5 bases each). Germline V gene lookup returns CDR1 SGDLS and CDR2 YYNGEE. V was cut by 4 bases and J by 3 bases, with 16 bases left in between. The length of the CDR3 is 15 residues. For the CDR3, the DNA is TGTGCCAGCAGCTCACGCTGGGACCTGGAAGAGACCCAGTACTTC. The encoded protein is CASSSRWDLEETQYF.

This clonotype has ten or more counts. V and J are TRBV20-1 and TRBJ2-1, with 11 bases identical to TRBD2. V was pared by 1 base and J by 9 bases, with 8 bases of the junction left unmatched. The CDR3 loop spans 15 amino acids. Germline CDR1 reads DFQATT; CDR2 reads SNEGSKA (reference sequence). Here the CDR3 DNA reads TGCAGTGCTAGAGTGGCTAGCGGGGGGTCTGTTGAGCAGTTCTTC. The encoded protein is CSARVASGGSVEQFF.

The table lists this clonotype with many counts. The V gene is TRBV6-2 or TRBV6-3, the J gene TRBJ2-3; 12 bases line up with TRBD2. Germline CDR1 MNHEY, CDR2 SVGEGT. The trim removed 2 bases at V and 4 bases at J, leaving 7 bases unmatched. The CDR3 has 17 residues. CDR3 DNA sequence: TGTGCCAGCAGTTACGTCGGGACTAGCGGGTATCCAGATACGCAGTATTTT. This gives the protein CASSYVGTSGYPDTQYF.

This clonotype was detected ten times or more. V gene TRBV4-3 combines with J gene TRBJ1-2; 8 bases map to TRBD1. This CDR3 contains 16 residues. The J segment lost 0 bases and the V segment lost 4 bases, leaving 7 bases of the junction unmatched. Germline CDR1 reads LGHNA; CDR2 reads YSLEER. This CDR3 is CASSLGRGPPNYGYTF. The CDR3 region has the DNA TGCGCCAGCAGCCTCGGCAGGGGGCCCCCTAACTATGGCTACACCTTC.

This clonotype was seen repeatedly, ten times or more. The rearrangement links TRBV11-3 to TRBJ2-3; 10 bases agree with TRBD2. This CDR3 has 17 residues. The germline V gene encodes CDR1 SGHNT and CDR2 YENEEA. Trimming cost V 1 base and J 0 bases; bases outside gene matches: 4. CDR3 loop: CASSLAASGSSTDTQYF. CDR3 coding DNA: TGTGCCAGCAGCTTAGCGGCTAGCGGGAGTAGCACAGATACGCAGTATTTT.

This rearrangement joins TRBV9 to TRBJ2-3; 10 bases are shared with TRBD2. V was clipped by 0 bases and J by 4 bases; unmatched bases: 11. The CDR3 contains 18 residues. Germline V gene data show CDR1 as SGDLS and CDR2 as YYNGEE. Here the CDR3 DNA reads TGTGCCAGCAGCGTAGACCTAGTACTAGCGGGGATCCCAGATACGCAGTATTTT. It codes for CASSVDLVLAGIPDTQYF.

This clonotype was seen repeatedly, ten times or more. The chain recombines TRBV2 with TRBJ1-2; 7 nucleotides match TRBD1. The CDR3 loop spans 14 amino acids. V shed 2 bases and J 8 bases; nucleotides not matched to a gene: 8. CDR1 SNHLY and CDR2 FYNNEI come from the germline V gene. The CDR3 protein is CASSERRQGEGYTF. The CDR3 DNA reads as TGTGCCAGCAGTGAACGTCGGCAGGGGGAGGGCTACACCTTC. Complete variable domain (other parts from reference TRBV2 and TRBJ1-2): EPEVTQTPSHQVTQMGQEVILRCVPISNHLYFYWYRQILGQKVEFLVSFYNNEISEKSEIFDDQFSVERPDGSNFTLKIRSTKLEDSAMYFCASSERRQGEGYTFGSGTRLTVV.

This clonotype was seen at least ten times. The chain has TRBV20-1 and TRBJ2-2; TRBD2 aligns across 11 bases. CDR1 is DFQATT and CDR2 is SNEGSKA in the germline V gene (reference sequence). This CDR3 has 14 residues. The trim removed 5 bases at V and 4 bases at J, leaving 3 bases unmatched. CDR3 amino acids: CSALAGGVTGELFF. CDR3 bases: TGCAGTGCTTTAGCGGGAGGGGTCACCGGGGAGCTGTTTTTT.

This clonotype came up many times. V usage is TRBV20-1 and J usage is TRBJ2-1, with 9 bases aligning to TRBD1. The germline V gene encodes CDR1 DFQATT and CDR2 SNEGSKA (reference sequence). CDR3 length equals 13 residues. J gave up 8 bases and V 6 bases, and 8 bases lay outside the gene matches. CDR3 residues: CSAPGQGFDEQFF. DNA of the CDR3: TGCAGTGCCCCGGGACAGGGTTTTGATGAGCAGTTCTTC.

The sample holds many counts of this clonotype. V gene TRBV5-6 combines with J gene TRBJ2-1; 9 bases agree with TRBD1. V lost 4 bases to trimming and J lost 8 bases; unmatched junction nucleotides: 13. Per the germline V gene, CDR1 is SGHDT and CDR2 is YYEEEE. The CDR3 has 16 amino acids. The CDR3 spells CASSVLGTGFLDEQFF. Here the CDR3 DNA reads TGTGCCAGCAGCGTACTTGGGACAGGGTTCCTTGATGAGCAGTTCTTC.

This clonotype has just a few counts. V gene TRBV27 combines with J gene TRBJ2-3, with D uncertain. The CDR3 is 13 amino acids. Trimming shortened V by 5 bases and J by 7 bases, and 13 bases separated the two germline ends. The germline CDR1 and CDR2 sequences are MNHEY and SMNVEV (reference sequence). The CDR3 DNA reads as TGTGCCAGCAGTCGGGCGACTCCCCATACGCAGTATTTT. As protein: CASSRATPHTQYF.

This clonotype was detected ten times or more. The rearrangement uses TRBV12-3 or TRBV12-4 and TRBJ1-2; D gene unclear. The CDR3 is 13 residues long. The V end lost 4 bases, the J end lost 5 bases, and 11 bases lay between the germline ends. The CDR3 loop is CASSSPHGYGYTF. The CDR3 DNA is TGTGCCAGCAGTTCCCCGCATGGATATGGCTACACCTTC.